This TCR beta chain was profiled in a study of cytomegalovirus exposure and HLA in healthy donors. Study-wide results and limits: It was reported that the classifier diagnosed cytomegalovirus status with high specificity and sensitivity in both the original and validation cohorts. Apart from CMV serostatus, no immune exposure information was available.

V lost 5 bases and J lost 5; bases outside the gene matches: 3. Germline V lookup: CDR1 MNHNS, CDR2 SASEGT. The CDR3 extends over 12 amino acids. Researchers ran the PCR with 60 Vbeta and 13 Jbeta primers. This table comes from immunoSEQ multiplex PCR, and its TCRdb copy is limited to in-frame clones, with some not included. The data contain nearly 200,000 clones, 70% to 85% of them seen just once; the ten biggest clones take up around 0.1%. Comments on this clone: Its specificity is unknown.

The sequence was collected from a boy between 2 and 15 years old in good health and CMV-seronegative. Sequencing input: PBMCs. The chain carries TRBV6-1 and TRBJ2-7; 7 bases agree with TRBD1. CDR3 DNA sequence: TGTGCCAGCAGTCGACAGGGAAACGAGCAGTACTTC. This sequence encodes CASSRQGNEQYF.